Here is one T cell receptor beta chain with its context. The clone's antigen remains unknown. No per-base quality is available; no much larger clone lies one base away. CDR1 and CDR2 were assigned from the germline V gene (reference sequence) as SGHNT and YYREEE. The CDR3 measures 15 amino acids from cysteine to phenylalanine. Of all the DNA, just the CDR3 is kept, 45 bases in frame from base 1. Trimming takes 3 bases off V and 3 bases off J; junction bases not matched to a gene: 5. Whole blood was collected in K2EDTA tubes by collaborating institutions according to the institutions' own protocols. For TCRbeta analysis, collaborator samples were shipped as frozen whole blood, as isolated PBMCs, or as DNA extracted from either sample type. The data were taken from a study of blood T cell repertoires in COVID-19 (dated by TCRdb to the early 2020s). Regarding the study in general: Samples from collaborators originated in the United States, Italy and Spain and spanned both the acute and convalescent phases of COVID-19. The material from the prospective study consisted of cDNA or gDNA derived from T cells, B-cell-depleted T cells, or PBMCs. Subjects who had been exposed to COVID-19, were actively infected with it, or had recovered from it provided the deeply sampled blood TCRbeta repertoires that made up the dataset. The repertoires were released in a freely available public database intended as a resource for research on the immune response to SARS-CoV-2. Samples came from the ongoing ImmuneRACE study (first 160 participants) plus 1,254 subjects from 6 global collaborators. Nearly every sample came with metadata listing a de-identified subject ID, COVID-19 status, age in years and sex. Where HLA class I and class II types were available, the types were taken from metadata supplied by the sample provider, not from assay-based typing. Broader findings and caveats from the paper: The amount of clinical and demographic metadata varied by source and participant and was provided uncurated.

The immunoSEQ Assay, a bias-controlled multiplex PCR, was used to amplify TCRbeta CDR3 regions from genomic DNA. On the authors' methods: The number of nucleated cells in each sample was estimated by amplification of reference gene primers within the assay. Sequence reads were collapsed and filtered to measure the absolute abundance of every unique TCRbeta CDR3 rearrangement. For each sample, productive Simpson clonality was calculated as the square root of Simpson's diversity index over productive rearrangements. The immuneACCESS repertoire file appears here via TCRdb, limited to in-frame rearrangements. These files lack a portion of the clones; in checked studies, under half of the deficit traces to unresolved V genes, and the cause of the others is not known. V and J calls plus clone size are reproduced from that table; the DNA served to infer D and trimming. The sample records 50,000 to 60,000 clones, approximately 86% of which are singletons. In total, the top ten clones hold 16% of the sample.

Sequencing used peripheral blood. This TCR was sampled from a middle-aged man with acute or convalescent COVID-19. The V and J segments used are TRBV5-4 and TRBJ1-4, with 7 central nucleotides matching TRBD1. The CDR3 region reads CASSSATGANEKLFF. The bases are TGTGCCAGCAGCTCCGCCACAGGGGCTAATGAAAAACTGTTTTTT.